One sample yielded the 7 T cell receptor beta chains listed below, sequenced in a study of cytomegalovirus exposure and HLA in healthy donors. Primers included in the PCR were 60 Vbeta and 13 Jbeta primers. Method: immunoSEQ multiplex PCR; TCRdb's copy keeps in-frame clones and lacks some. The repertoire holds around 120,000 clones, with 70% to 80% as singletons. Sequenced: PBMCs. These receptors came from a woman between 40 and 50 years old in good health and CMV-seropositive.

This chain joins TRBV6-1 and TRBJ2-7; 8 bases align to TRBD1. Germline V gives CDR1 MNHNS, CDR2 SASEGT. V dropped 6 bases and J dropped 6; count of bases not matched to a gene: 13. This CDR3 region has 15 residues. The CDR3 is CASRVQGGQRGEQYF. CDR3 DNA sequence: TGTGCCAGCAGAGTACAGGGGGGCCAGAGAGGCGAGCAGTACTTC.

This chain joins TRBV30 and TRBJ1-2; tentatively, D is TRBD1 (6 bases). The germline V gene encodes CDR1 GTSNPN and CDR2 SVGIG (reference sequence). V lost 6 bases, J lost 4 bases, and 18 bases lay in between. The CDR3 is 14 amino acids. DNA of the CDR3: TGTGCCTGTTTATCGGGGGGCGCTGGCTATGGCTACACCTTC. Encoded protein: CACLSGGAGYGYTF.

The CDR3, as DNA: TGCGCCAGCAGCTTGAGGCGGGAGGCTGGCTACACCTTC. As protein: CASSLRREAGYTF. V gene TRBV5-1 combines with J gene TRBJ1-2; no reliable D call. Trimming removed 1 base at V and 7 bases at J, with 11 bases between. Germline-derived CDR1 and CDR2 are SGHRS and YFSETQ. The CDR3 has 13 amino acids.

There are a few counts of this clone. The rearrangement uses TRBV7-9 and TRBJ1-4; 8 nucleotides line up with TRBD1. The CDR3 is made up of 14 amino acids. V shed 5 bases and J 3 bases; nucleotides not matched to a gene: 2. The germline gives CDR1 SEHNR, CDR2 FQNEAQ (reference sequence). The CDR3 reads CASSPGQANEKLFF. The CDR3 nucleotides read TGTGCCAGCAGCCCGGGACAGGCTAATGAAAAACTGTTTTTT.

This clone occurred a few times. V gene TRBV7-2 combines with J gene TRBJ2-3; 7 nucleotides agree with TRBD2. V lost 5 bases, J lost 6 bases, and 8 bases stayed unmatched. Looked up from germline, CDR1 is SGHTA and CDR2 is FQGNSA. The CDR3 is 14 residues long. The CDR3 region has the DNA TGTGCCAGCAGCCTCCGGGACGGGGGGGATACGCAGTATTTT. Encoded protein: CASSLRDGGDTQYF.

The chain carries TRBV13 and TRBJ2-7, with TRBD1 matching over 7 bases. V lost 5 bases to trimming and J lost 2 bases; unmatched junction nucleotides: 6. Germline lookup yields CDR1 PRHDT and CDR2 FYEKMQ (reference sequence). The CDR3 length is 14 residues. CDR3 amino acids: CASSRRDSPYEQYF. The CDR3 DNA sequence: TGTGCCAGCAGCCGCCGGGACAGCCCCTACGAGCAGTACTTC.

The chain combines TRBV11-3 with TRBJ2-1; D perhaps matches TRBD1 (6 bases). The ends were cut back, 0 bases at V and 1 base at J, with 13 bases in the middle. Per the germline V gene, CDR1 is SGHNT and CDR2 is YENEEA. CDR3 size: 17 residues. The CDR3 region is CASSLEGANPSYNEQFF. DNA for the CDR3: TGTGCCAGCAGCTTAGAGGGGGCGAACCCTTCCTACAATGAGCAGTTCTTC.